A single sample is the source of the 12 T cell receptor beta chains below, sequenced in a study of blood T cell repertoires in COVID-19. Only in-frame clones appear in the TCRdb table, and some are missing; sequencing was by immunoSEQ multiplex PCR. This sample yields some 95,000 clones, of which roughly 85% are seen a single time; more than 4.5% belongs to the top ten. Sequencing used peripheral blood. These receptors all come from a man between 65 and 85 years old with acute or convalescent COVID-19.

The V gene is TRBV5-1, the J gene TRBJ2-1; perhaps TRBD1 as D (6 bases). The germline V gene encodes CDR1 SGHRS and CDR2 YFSETQ. This CDR3 contains 14 residues. Trimming cost V 0 bases and J 5 bases, with 9 bases left between them. The CDR3 DNA sequence: TGCGCCAGCAGCTTGGGTCCAGGGGACAATGAGCAGTTCTTC. Protein: CASSLGPGDNEQFF.

This clone has only one observation. The rearrangement joins TRBV9 to TRBJ2-7; possibly TRBD2 for D (6 bases). The CDR3 length is 15 residues. Per germline, CDR1 SGDLS and CDR2 YYNGEE. Trimming pared 0 bases from V and 2 bases from J, leaving 12 bases between. CDR3 DNA: TGTGCCAGCAGCGTAGATTTAGGAGGGGCCTACGAGCAGTACTTC. Translating it yields CASSVDLGGAYEQYF.

The V and J genes are TRBV4-1 and TRBJ1-5, with no clear D. The V gene lost 1 base and the J gene lost 2 bases, with 6 bases spanning the gap. Germline V lookup: CDR1 MGHRA, CDR2 YSYEKL. The length of the CDR3 is 14 residues. The DNA for the CDR3 is TGCGCCAGCAGCCAAGCAACGGGCAATCAGCCCCAGCATTTT. Residues: CASSQATGNQPQHF.

The rearrangement joins TRBV30 to TRBJ2-3, with TRBD2 matching 7 bases. V lost 1 base and J lost 2; bases outside the gene matches: 6. The CDR3 extends over 15 amino acids. The germline CDR1 and CDR2 sequences are GTSNPN and SVGIG (reference sequence). The CDR3 here is CAWSDYGTTTDTQYF. Here the CDR3 DNA reads TGTGCCTGGAGTGATTATGGGACTACCACAGATACGCAGTATTTT.

This chain connects TRBV5-6 to TRBJ1-2; possible D gene TRBD1, 6 bases. Germline values: CDR1 SGHDT, CDR2 YYEEEE. V lost 0 bases and J lost 7, with 13 bases in between. CDR3 length: 14 residues. The CDR3 sequence is CASSLEGVLLGYTF. The CDR3 bases are TGTGCCAGCAGCTTGGAGGGGGTCCTCCTTGGCTACACCTTC.

This clone has a single count. The chain employs TRBV7-2 and TRBJ1-2; D is unclear. In germline, CDR1 is SGHTA, CDR2 FQGNSA. V lost 5 bases and J lost 8, with 12 bases in between. The CDR3 is 12 amino acids. The CDR3 loop is CASSLRGQGYTF. DNA of the CDR3: TGTGCCAGCAGCCTCCGAGGCCAAGGCTACACCTTC.

The rearrangement uses TRBV3-1 (or the pseudogene TRBV3-2) and TRBJ1-1; D is ambiguous. This CDR3 region has 15 residues. CDR1 is LGHDT and CDR2 is YNNKEL in the germline V gene (reference sequence). Trimming took off 0 bases at V and 0 bases at J, with 8 bases between the two ends. The CDR3 sequence is CASSQDLEVNTEAFF. Here the CDR3 DNA reads TGTGCCAGCAGCCAAGATCTTGAGGTGAACACTGAAGCTTTCTTT.

The CDR3 region is CASSSGLSYNSPLHF. CDR3 bases: TGTGCCAGTAGTTCGGGACTCTCCTATAATTCACCCCTCCACTTT. The chain couples TRBV19 to TRBJ1-6, with a possible D match to TRBD1 (5 bases). CDR3 length equals 15 residues. Germline V lookup: CDR1 LNHDA, CDR2 SQIVND (reference sequence). V lost 5 bases to trimming and J lost 0 bases, with 8 bases between them.

Written as DNA, the CDR3 is TGTGCCAGCAGGGGGGGGTGGTTGGGGACAGGGAATGAAAAACTGTTTTTT. It translates to CASRGGWLGTGNEKLFF. The gene calls are TRBV2 and TRBJ1-4; TRBD1 matches at 9 bases. V trimming: 6 bases; J trimming: 5 bases; junction bases outside the gene matches: 13. Per the germline V gene, CDR1 is SNHLY and CDR2 is FYNNEI. This CDR3 has 17 residues.

This clone was recorded a few times. The V gene is TRBV9, the J gene TRBJ2-1; 8 nucleotides agree with TRBD1. The CDR3 has 16 amino acids. Germline CDR1 and CDR2: SGDLS and YYNGEE. V was pared by 3 bases and J by 6 bases, with 11 bases of the junction left unmatched. As DNA, the CDR3 is TGTGCCAGCAGCGCCAAAGGACAGGGACGGCGCAATGAGCAGTTCTTC. Protein sequence: CASSAKGQGRRNEQFF.

The chain carries TRBV6-5 and TRBJ1-4; D uncertain. The CDR3 is 13 residues long. The V end was cut by 6 bases, the J end by 4 bases, with 9 bases between. CDR1 is MNHEY, CDR2 SVGAGI, per germline. The CDR3 reads CASSPRGNEKLFF. CDR3 bases: TGTGCCAGCAGCCCCCGGGGTAATGAAAAACTGTTTTTT.

Only one count was recorded for this clone. The chain has TRBV9 and TRBJ1-4, with D uncertain. V was pared by 0 bases and J by 5 bases, with 11 bases between. The CDR3 spans 15 residues. Germline V gene lookup returns CDR1 SGDLS and CDR2 YYNGEE. In nucleotides, the CDR3 is TGTGCCAGCAGCGTAGGAGCCTCACCGAATGAAAAACTGTTTTTT. It is translated as CASSVGASPNEKLFF.